This T cell receptor beta chain originates from a study of cytomegalovirus exposure and HLA in healthy donors. Study-wide results and caveats: Later on, an analysis found that several of the most significant clusters appeared to be linked to common viral pathogens, which included parvovirus B19. In presence/absence analyses, roughly uniform sequencing depth across donors was assumed. Later analysis showed TCR association rates varying by HLA locus, highest for DRB1 and lowest for HLA-C.

The PCR had 60 Vbeta and 13 Jbeta primers. Clones were read by immunoSEQ multiplex PCR, and TCRdb kept only the in-frame ones, dropping some. The sample carries about 88,000 clones, approximately 71% recorded once. This CDR3 spans 18 amino acids. Germline V lookup: CDR1 SGHNT, CDR2 YYREEE (reference sequence). Trimming cost V 0 bases and J 5 bases, with 21 bases left between them. Points on this clone: Its antigen is not known.

The clonotype was recovered from a woman aged 18-35 years in good health and CMV-seropositive. Input material: PBMCs. The chain links TRBV5-4 to TRBJ1-5; D possibly corresponds to TRBD1 (5 bases). The CDR3 is CASSLGGVARAIDQPQHF. CDR3 bases: TGTGCCAGCAGCTTGGGGGGGGTAGCCAGGGCAATCGATCAGCCCCAGCATTTT.